These 28 T cell receptor beta chains share one sample of origin, sequenced in a study of blood T cell repertoires in COVID-19 (dated by TCRdb to about 2020). The library came from the immunoSEQ multiplex PCR assay. The source is immuneACCESS, and TCRdb retained only in-frame sequences with V and J called. Part of the clones is not carried over; for the studies checked, unresolved V genes explain less than half of this, and the remainder is unexplained. This sample holds almost 350,000 clones; around nine tenths were observed only once. Roughly 3.9% of the sample is taken by the ten largest. The source material was peripheral blood. The receptors stem from a woman in her fifties or sixties with COVID-19, enrolled during active disease.

This chain joins TRBV9 and TRBJ2-3, with 8 bases identical to TRBD1. Germline trimming cut 0 bases from V and 4 bases from J; bases unmatched to any gene: 4. Germline V gene data show CDR1 as SGDLS and CDR2 as YYNGEE. The CDR3 length is 15 residues. The CDR3 DNA sequence: TGTGCCAGCAGCGTAGAGCCAGGGGGCTCAGATACGCAGTATTTT. It codes for CASSVEPGGSDTQYF. The whole variable domain, filled in from reference TRBV9 and TRBJ2-3, reads DSGVTQTPKHLITATGQRVTLRCSPRSGDLSVYWYQQSLDQGLQFLIQYYNGEERAKGNILERFSAQQFPDLHSELNLSSLELGDSALYFCASSVEPGGSDTQYFGPGTRLTVL.

This rearrangement joins TRBV5-4 to TRBJ1-5; 8 bases fit TRBD1. J was trimmed by 3 bases and V by 3 bases; bases with no gene match: 5. Germline CDR1 reads SGHNT; CDR2 reads YYREEE (reference sequence). The CDR3 runs to 15 residues. CDR3 nucleotide sequence: TGTGCCAGCAGCTCAGGACAGGGAGACAATCAGCCCCAGCATTTT. It is translated as CASSSGQGDNQPQHF.

V and J are TRBV15 and TRBJ1-6; no reliable D call. This CDR3 is 16 amino acids long. Between the trimmed V and J ends, which lost 3 bases and 0 bases, there was a span of 9 bases. Germline CDR1 and CDR2: LNHNV and YYDKDF (reference sequence). The CDR3 loop reads CATSSGRGSYNSPLHF. The CDR3 DNA is TGTGCCACCAGCAGCGGACGGGGCTCCTATAATTCACCCCTCCACTTT.

The chain uses TRBV15 and TRBJ1-5; unclear D gene. Germline V gives CDR1 LNHNV, CDR2 YYDKDF (reference sequence). The length of the CDR3 is 14 residues. The V and J ends lost 0 bases and 7 bases respectively, with 10 bases between them. CDR3 DNA sequence: TGTGCCACCAGCAGAGATGTTGGGAGCCAGCCCCAGCATTTT. Encoded protein: CATSRDVGSQPQHF.

The rearrangement uses TRBV15 and TRBJ2-2; D may be TRBD1 (5 bases). The CDR3 extends over 17 amino acids. Germline CDR1 LNHNV, CDR2 YYDKDF (reference sequence). With 4 bases removed from V and 0 bases from J, the gap between germline ends came to 15 bases. The CDR3 nucleotides read TGTGCCACCAGCACCCAAGAACCAGGGACGAACACCGGGGAGCTGTTTTTT. Translation: CATSTQEPGTNTGELFF.

This chain connects TRBV7-3 to TRBJ2-1; 8 nucleotides match TRBD2. CDR1 is SGHTA and CDR2 is FQGTGA in the germline V gene. The CDR3 has 17 residues. V was clipped by 2 bases and J by 3 bases; unmatched bases: 9. The CDR3 DNA is TGTGCCAGCAGCTTATCTCCCCGGGGGGGGAACTACAATGAGCAGTTCTTC. Its translation is CASSLSPRGGNYNEQFF. Variable domain in full (rest from reference TRBV7-3 and TRBJ2-1): GAGVSQTPSNKVTEKGKYVELRCDPISGHTALYWYRQSLGQGPEFLIYFQGTGAADDSGLPNDRFFAVRPEGSVSTLKIQRTERGDSAVYLCASSLSPRGGNYNEQFFGPGTRLTVL.

The V call is TRBV13, the J call TRBJ1-2; TRBD1 agrees at 11 bases. Germline lookup yields CDR1 PRHDT and CDR2 FYEKMQ (reference sequence). V trimming: 1 base; J trimming: 2 bases; junction bases outside the gene matches: 3. The CDR3 extends over 16 amino acids. CDR3 nucleotides: TGTGCCAGCAGCTTAGTAAGGACAGGGGGCAACTATGGCTACACCTTC. It translates to CASSLVRTGGNYGYTF.

The chain links TRBV6-5 to TRBJ2-1, with 7 bases matching TRBD2. There are 15 residues in the CDR3. Losses at the gene ends were 6 bases for V and 2 bases for J; bases not matched to a gene: 7. The germline V gene has CDR1 MNHEY and CDR2 SVGAGI. The CDR3 coding sequence is TGTGCCAGCAGGTCCAGCGGGGCAACCTACAATGAGCAGTTCTTC. Protein: CASRSSGATYNEQFF.

V and J are TRBV5-1 and TRBJ2-3; 7 nucleotides agree with TRBD2. The V gene end was trimmed by 0 bases and the J gene end by 2 bases; junction bases not matched to a gene: 0. This CDR3 is built from 14 residues. From germline, CDR1 is SGHRS and CDR2 YFSETQ. DNA for the CDR3: TGCGCCAGCAGCTTGGGGGACTACACAGATACGCAGTATTTT. This sequence encodes CASSLGDYTDTQYF.

DNA of the CDR3: TGTGCCATCAGTCCCCCGGGGGGTGAGCAGTTCTTC. Translating it yields CAISPPGGEQFF. The genes are TRBV10-3 and TRBJ2-1, with 7 nucleotides matching TRBD2. V trimming: 5 bases; J trimming: 9 bases; junction bases outside the gene matches: 4. Germline V gene sequence: CDR1 ENHRY, CDR2 SYGVKD. This CDR3 spans 12 amino acids.

This sequence joins TRBV6-5 and TRBJ2-3; D is possibly TRBD1 (5 bases). This CDR3 has 14 residues. Trimming shortened V by 4 bases and J by 1 base, and 9 bases separated the two germline ends. Looked up from germline, CDR1 is MNHEY and CDR2 is SVGAGI. The CDR3, as DNA: TGTGCCAGCAGTTCTCAAGGGGGCACAGATACGCAGTATTTT. Its protein is CASSSQGGTDTQYF.

CDR3 coding DNA: TGTGCCAGCAGCCAAGACTTAGTGGTCGCCGCGCAGTTCTTC. It translates to CASSQDLVVAAQFF. The chain joins TRBV14 to TRBJ2-1; D is uncertain. V lost 0 bases to trimming and J lost 12 bases, with 15 bases between them. The CDR3 runs to 14 residues. From germline, CDR1 is SGHDN and CDR2 FVKESK.

The chain combines TRBV19 with TRBJ1-1; 7 nucleotides agree with TRBD1. The CDR3 is 13 amino acids. The germline V gene has CDR1 LNHDA and CDR2 SQIVND (reference sequence). Trimming took 7 bases from V and 2 from J; bases not matched to a gene: 4. CDR3 bases: TGTGCCAGTACCTACAGGGGTAACACTGAAGCTTTCTTT. It encodes CASTYRGNTEAFF.

The chain has TRBV9 and TRBJ2-3; 11 bases line up with TRBD2. The CDR3 is 16 amino acids. J lost 4 bases, V lost 0 bases, and 4 bases had no gene match. Germline V lookup: CDR1 SGDLS, CDR2 YYNGEE. This CDR3 reads CASSVGLAGGPDTQYF. The CDR3 DNA reads TGTGCCAGCAGCGTAGGGCTAGCGGGGGGCCCAGATACGCAGTATTTT.

J is TRBJ1-1 and V is TRBV28; D remains ambiguous. V shed 4 bases and J shed 4 bases, with 22 bases lying between them. CDR3 length: 17 amino acids. Per the germline V gene, CDR1 is MDHEN and CDR2 is SYDVKM. The CDR3 reads CASSSAGSEGWSTEAFF. The CDR3 nucleotides read TGTGCCAGCAGTTCTGCGGGGTCGGAGGGATGGAGCACTGAAGCTTTCTTT.

This chain uses TRBV19 with TRBJ2-1, with 9 bases identical to TRBD1. The CDR3 sequence is 16 residues long. V shed 5 bases and J 1 base; nucleotides not matched to a gene: 6. In germline, CDR1 is LNHDA, CDR2 SQIVND (reference sequence). Written as DNA, the CDR3 is TGTGCCAGTAGTGGAAGGACAGGGGAATCCTACAATGAGCAGTTCTTC. Its translation is CASSGRTGESYNEQFF.

This clone was counted ten times or more. The chain has TRBV7-7 and TRBJ2-7; D gene unclear. There are 9 residues in the CDR3. CDR1 is SSHAT and CDR2 is FNYEAQ in the germline V gene (reference sequence). Here the CDR3 reads CAHFYEQYF. The DNA of the CDR3 is TGTGCGCACTTTTACGAGCAGTACTTC.

The chain has TRBV5-1 and TRBJ2-2, with D possibly matching TRBD2 (5 bases). In germline, CDR1 is SGHRS, CDR2 YFSETQ. This CDR3 region has 15 residues. V was clipped by 0 bases and J by 1 base, with 7 bases between them. The CDR3 DNA reads TGCGCCAGCAGCTTGGCACGGGGGAACACCGGGGAGCTGTTTTTT. It translates to CASSLARGNTGELFF.

This chain uses TRBV5-1 with TRBJ2-7; unclear D gene. From germline, CDR1 is SGHRS and CDR2 YFSETQ. The CDR3 covers 14 residues. V lost 0 bases and J 4 bases, leaving 11 bases between the germline ends. DNA of the CDR3: TGCGCCAGCAGCTTGGAGGTTGGGCTTTACGAGCAGTACTTC. Encoded protein: CASSLEVGLYEQYF.

The chain has TRBV6-1 and TRBJ1-4; D is unresolved. Germline CDR1 and CDR2: MNHNS and SASEGT. The ends were cut back, 3 bases at V and 4 bases at J, with 18 bases in the middle. The CDR3 loop spans 17 amino acids. The CDR3 DNA is TGTGCCAGCAGTGAGCCCCTCTCCGGCCGCGGTAATGAAAAACTGTTTTTT. This sequence encodes CASSEPLSGRGNEKLFF.

V gene TRBV5-4 combines with J gene TRBJ2-1; TRBD2 might be the D (5 bases). Germline V lookup: CDR1 SGHNT, CDR2 YYREEE (reference sequence). The CDR3 spans 15 residues. Trimming took 1 base from V and 7 from J, leaving 15 bases between them. CDR3 in DNA: TGTGCCAGCAGCTTGAGCGGCGCGGTGGGGAATGAGCAGTTCTTC. As protein: CASSLSGAVGNEQFF.

The chain combines TRBV4-2 with TRBJ1-2; the match to TRBD1 covers 8 bases. Germline CDR1 reads LGHNA; CDR2 reads YNFKEQ. The trim removed 4 bases at V and 0 bases at J, leaving 1 base unmatched. The CDR3 is 14 residues long. The chain's CDR3 is CASSRDRSNYGYTF. The CDR3 DNA reads as TGTGCCAGCAGCCGGGACAGGTCTAACTATGGCTACACCTTC.

The V call is TRBV14, the J call TRBJ1-2; the D gene is possibly TRBD1 (5 bases). The CDR3 length is 13 residues. Deletions cut 4 bases from V and 4 bases from J, with 10 bases between. Germline V gene sequence: CDR1 SGHDN, CDR2 FVKESK. CDR3 region: CASSRRQPYGYTF. The CDR3 region has the DNA TGTGCCAGCAGCCGCCGACAGCCCTATGGCTACACCTTC.

The chain employs TRBV6-2 or TRBV6-3 and TRBJ1-6; D unresolved. Germline-derived CDR1 and CDR2 are MNHEY and SVGEGT. This CDR3 region has 16 residues. Trimming took 0 bases from V and 7 from J, leaving 13 bases between them. CDR3 DNA sequence: TGTGCCAGCAGTTACTCCCCCCCTACGGGGAATTCACCCCTCCACTTT. Protein product: CASSYSPPTGNSPLHF.

J is TRBJ1-2 and V is TRBV7-8; 9 bases fit TRBD1. The CDR3 has 15 residues. The trim removed 6 bases at V and 6 bases at J, leaving 11 bases unmatched. CDR1 SGHVS and CDR2 FQNEAQ come from the germline V gene. CDR3 DNA: TGTGCCAGCAGACAACCGGGACAGGGTTGGGATGGCTACACCTTC. This gives the protein CASRQPGQGWDGYTF.

V gene TRBV18 combines with J gene TRBJ1-4; no clear D gene. The V end was cut by 2 bases, the J end by 10 bases, with 5 bases between. This CDR3 is built from 11 residues. Germline CDR1 and CDR2: KGHSH and LQKENI. For the CDR3, the DNA is TGTGCCAGCTCACCAGGAGGAAAACTGTTTTTT. Protein product: CASSPGGKLFF.

V and J are TRBV9 and TRBJ2-3, with 7 bases that match TRBD2. The V gene's germline CDR1 is SGDLS and CDR2 YYNGEE. The V gene end was trimmed by 0 bases and the J gene end by 4 bases; junction bases not matched to a gene: 5. The CDR3 extends over 15 amino acids. The chain's CDR3 is CASSVGGAGADTQYF. The CDR3, as DNA: TGTGCCAGCAGCGTAGGTGGGGCGGGGGCAGATACGCAGTATTTT.

V and J are TRBV6-6 and TRBJ1-5; D gene uncertain. The CDR3 sequence is 15 residues long. The V gene's germline CDR1 is MNHNY and CDR2 SVGAGI (reference sequence). Trimming removed 5 bases from V and 0 bases from J, with 11 bases in between. In DNA, the CDR3 is TGTGCCAGCAGTCCTCACACGAATAGCAATCAGCCCCAGCATTTT. Translating it yields CASSPHTNSNQPQHF.